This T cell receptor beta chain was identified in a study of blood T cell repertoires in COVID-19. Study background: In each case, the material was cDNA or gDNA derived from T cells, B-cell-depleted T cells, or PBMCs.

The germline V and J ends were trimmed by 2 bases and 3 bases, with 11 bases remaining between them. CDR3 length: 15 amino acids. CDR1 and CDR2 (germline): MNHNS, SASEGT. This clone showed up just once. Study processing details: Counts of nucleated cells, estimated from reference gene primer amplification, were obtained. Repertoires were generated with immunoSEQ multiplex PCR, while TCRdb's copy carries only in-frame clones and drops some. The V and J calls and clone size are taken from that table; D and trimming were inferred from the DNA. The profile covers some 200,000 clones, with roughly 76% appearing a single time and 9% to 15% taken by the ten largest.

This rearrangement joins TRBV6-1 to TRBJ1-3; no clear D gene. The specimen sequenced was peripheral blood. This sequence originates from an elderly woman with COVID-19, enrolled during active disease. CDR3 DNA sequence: TGTGCCAGCAGTGAAAATCGGCAGGTTGGAAACACCATATATTTT. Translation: CASSENRQVGNTIYF.